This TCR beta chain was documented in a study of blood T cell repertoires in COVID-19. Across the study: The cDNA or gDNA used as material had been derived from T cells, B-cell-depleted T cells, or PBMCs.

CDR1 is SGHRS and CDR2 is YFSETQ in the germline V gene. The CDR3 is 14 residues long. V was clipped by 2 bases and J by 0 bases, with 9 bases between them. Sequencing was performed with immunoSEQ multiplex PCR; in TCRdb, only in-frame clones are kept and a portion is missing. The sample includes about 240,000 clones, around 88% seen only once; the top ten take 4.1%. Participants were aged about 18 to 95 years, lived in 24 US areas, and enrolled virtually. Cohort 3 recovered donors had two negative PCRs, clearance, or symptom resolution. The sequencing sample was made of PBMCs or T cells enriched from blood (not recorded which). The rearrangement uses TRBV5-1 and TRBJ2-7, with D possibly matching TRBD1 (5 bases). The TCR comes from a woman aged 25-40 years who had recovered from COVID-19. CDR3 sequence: CASSFRAPSYEQYF. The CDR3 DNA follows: TGCGCCAGCAGCTTCAGGGCACCCTCCTACGAGCAGTACTTC.